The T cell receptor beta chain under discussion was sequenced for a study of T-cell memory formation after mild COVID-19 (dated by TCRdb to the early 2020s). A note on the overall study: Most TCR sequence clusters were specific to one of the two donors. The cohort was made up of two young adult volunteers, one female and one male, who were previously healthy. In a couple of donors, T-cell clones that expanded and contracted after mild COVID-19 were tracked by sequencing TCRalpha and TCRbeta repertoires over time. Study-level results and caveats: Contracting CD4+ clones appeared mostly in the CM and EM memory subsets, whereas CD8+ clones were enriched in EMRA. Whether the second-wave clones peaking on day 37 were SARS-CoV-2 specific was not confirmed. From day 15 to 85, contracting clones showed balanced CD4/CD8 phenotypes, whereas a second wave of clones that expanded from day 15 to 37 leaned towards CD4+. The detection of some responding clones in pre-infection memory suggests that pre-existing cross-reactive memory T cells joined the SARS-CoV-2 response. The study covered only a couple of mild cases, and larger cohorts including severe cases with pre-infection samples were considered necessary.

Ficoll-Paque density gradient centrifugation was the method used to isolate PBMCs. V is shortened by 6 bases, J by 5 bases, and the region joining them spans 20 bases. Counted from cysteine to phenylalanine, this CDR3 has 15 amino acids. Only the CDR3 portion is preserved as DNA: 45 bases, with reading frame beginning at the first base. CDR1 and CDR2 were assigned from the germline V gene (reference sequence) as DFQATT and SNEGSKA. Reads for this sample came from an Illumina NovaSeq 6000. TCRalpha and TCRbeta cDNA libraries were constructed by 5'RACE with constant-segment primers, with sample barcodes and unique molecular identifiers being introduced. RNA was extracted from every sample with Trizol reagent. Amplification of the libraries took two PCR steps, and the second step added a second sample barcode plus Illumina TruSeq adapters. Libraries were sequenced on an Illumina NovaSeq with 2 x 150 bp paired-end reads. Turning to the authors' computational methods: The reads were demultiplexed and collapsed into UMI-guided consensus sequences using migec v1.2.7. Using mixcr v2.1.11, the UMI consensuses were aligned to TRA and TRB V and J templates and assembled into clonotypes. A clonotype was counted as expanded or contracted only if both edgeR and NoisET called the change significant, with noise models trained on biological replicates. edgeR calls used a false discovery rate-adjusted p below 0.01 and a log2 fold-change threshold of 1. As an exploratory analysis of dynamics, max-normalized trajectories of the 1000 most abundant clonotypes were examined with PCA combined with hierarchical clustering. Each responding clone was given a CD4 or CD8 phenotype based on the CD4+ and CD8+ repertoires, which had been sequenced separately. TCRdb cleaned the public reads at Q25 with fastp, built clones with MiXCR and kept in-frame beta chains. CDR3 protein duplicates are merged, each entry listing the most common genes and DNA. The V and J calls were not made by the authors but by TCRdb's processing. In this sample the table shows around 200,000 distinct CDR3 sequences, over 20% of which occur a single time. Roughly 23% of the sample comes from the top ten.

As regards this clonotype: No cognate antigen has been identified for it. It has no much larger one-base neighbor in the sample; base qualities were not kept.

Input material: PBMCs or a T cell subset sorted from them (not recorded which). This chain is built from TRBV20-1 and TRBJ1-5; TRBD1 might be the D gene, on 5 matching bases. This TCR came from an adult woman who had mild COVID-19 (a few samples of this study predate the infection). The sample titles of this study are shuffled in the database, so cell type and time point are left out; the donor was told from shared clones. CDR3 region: CSAPQSRAGHQPQHF. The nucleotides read TGCAGTGCCCCCCAAAGCAGGGCGGGTCATCAGCCCCAGCATTTT.